This record covers a single T cell receptor (beta chain). Its antigen remains unidentified. Trimming cost V 6 bases and J 3 bases; bases outside gene matches: 4. Germline V CDR1 and CDR2: MNHEY, SVGAGI. The CDR3 extends over 13 amino acids. This table comes from immunoSEQ multiplex PCR, and its TCRdb copy is limited to in-frame clones, with some not included. The sample consists of 220,000 or so clones, roughly 84% of them appearing once. This entry belongs to a study of cytomegalovirus exposure and HLA in healthy donors. Study-wide background: In a later analysis, it was reported that the 120 or so validation repertoires had been produced on the same platform as the 666 repertoires belonging to the first cohort.

Study-level findings and limits: Under in vitro conditions, three CMV-associated chains were confirmed as specific for CMV antigens. Clusters of TCRs from the first cohort tended to co-occur in the roughly 120 validation repertoires (as a later analysis found). Reported results showed that the classifier diagnosed cytomegalovirus status with high specificity and sensitivity.

Sequencing input: PBMCs. The sequence was collected from a woman aged 18 to 35 in good health and CMV-seropositive. The chain employs TRBV6-5 and TRBJ2-7; 8 nucleotides line up with TRBD1. CDR3 protein: CASSRTGNYEQYF. The CDR3 DNA reads as TGTGCCAGCAGCCGGACAGGGAACTACGAGCAGTACTTC.